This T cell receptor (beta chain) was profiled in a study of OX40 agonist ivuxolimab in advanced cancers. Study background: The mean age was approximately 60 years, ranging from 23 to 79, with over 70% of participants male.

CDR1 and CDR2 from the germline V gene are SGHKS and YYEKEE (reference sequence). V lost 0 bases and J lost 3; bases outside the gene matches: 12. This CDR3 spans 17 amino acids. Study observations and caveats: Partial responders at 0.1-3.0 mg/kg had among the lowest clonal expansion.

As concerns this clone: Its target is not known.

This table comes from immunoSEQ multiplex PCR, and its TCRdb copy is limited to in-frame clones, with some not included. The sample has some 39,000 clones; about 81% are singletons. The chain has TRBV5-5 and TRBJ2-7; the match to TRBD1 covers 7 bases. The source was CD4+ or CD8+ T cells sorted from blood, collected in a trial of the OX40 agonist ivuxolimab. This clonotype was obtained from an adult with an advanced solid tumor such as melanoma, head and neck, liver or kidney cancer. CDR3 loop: CASSLDPWDSSSYEQYF. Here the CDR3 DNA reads TGTGCCAGCAGCTTGGATCCCTGGGACAGTAGTAGCTACGAGCAGTACTTC. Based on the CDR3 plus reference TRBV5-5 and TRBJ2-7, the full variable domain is DAGVTQSPTHLIKTRGQQVTLRCSPISGHKSVSWYQQVLGQGPQFIFQYYEKEERGRGNFPDRFSARQFPNYSSELNVNALLLGDSALYLCASSLDPWDSSSYEQYFGPGTRLTVT.